One and the same sample provided the 4 T cell receptor beta chains below, sequenced in a study of T cells in Graves' hyperthyroidism and ophthalmopathy. Template material for amplifying TCR beta CDR3 regions consisted of RNA transcripts. TCR CDR3 underwent first-round RT-PCR with the HTBI primer set. TCRdb used MiXCR to reprocess the multiplex PCR reads, holding one entry per CDR3 protein. The sample shows 450,000 to 600,000 distinct CDR3 sequences, 14% of them seen only once. Sequencing used blood. The receptors derive from a woman between 40 and 50 years old with Graves' hyperthyroidism.

This clonotype came up many times. This chain uses TRBV28 with TRBJ2-7; D is unclear. The CDR3 is 14 residues long. The V and J ends lost 5 bases and 1 base respectively, with 12 bases between them. CDR1 is MDHEN, CDR2 SYDVKM, per germline. This CDR3 reads CASSPRLLSYEQYF. CDR3 coding DNA: TGTGCCAGCAGTCCTAGACTCCTTTCCTACGAGCAGTACTTC.

V is TRBV25-1 and J is TRBJ2-5, with a possible D match to TRBD1 (6 bases). V lost 0 bases and J 3 bases, leaving 8 bases between the germline ends. This CDR3 spans 14 amino acids. Germline V gene lookup returns CDR1 MGHDK and CDR2 SYGVNS. The CDR3 here is CASSEYKGEETQYF. As DNA, the CDR3 is TGTGCCAGCAGTGAATACAAGGGGGAAGAGACCCAGTACTTC.

This clonotype was recorded many times. The V call is TRBV10-3, the J call TRBJ1-1; 9 nucleotides match TRBD1. The J segment lost 8 bases and the V segment lost 0 bases, leaving 4 bases of the junction unmatched. CDR1 and CDR2 (germline): ENHRY, SYGVKD. The CDR3 loop spans 14 amino acids. The CDR3 loop reads CAISESVGTGEAFF. In nucleotides, the CDR3 is TGTGCCATCAGTGAGTCGGTTGGGACAGGGGAAGCTTTCTTT.

Regarding this clonotype: An end of the junction does not agree with germline; a read error may underlie this. This rearrangement joins TRBV6-1 to TRBJ2-1; 8 bases align to TRBD2. Germline V gene lookup returns CDR1 MNHNS and CDR2 SASEGT. The CDR3 is 16 residues long. CDR3 amino acids: CASSEARGRIDNERFF. The CDR3 nucleotides read TGTGCCAGCAGTGAGGCTCGCGGGAGGATTGACAATGAGCGGTTCTTC.